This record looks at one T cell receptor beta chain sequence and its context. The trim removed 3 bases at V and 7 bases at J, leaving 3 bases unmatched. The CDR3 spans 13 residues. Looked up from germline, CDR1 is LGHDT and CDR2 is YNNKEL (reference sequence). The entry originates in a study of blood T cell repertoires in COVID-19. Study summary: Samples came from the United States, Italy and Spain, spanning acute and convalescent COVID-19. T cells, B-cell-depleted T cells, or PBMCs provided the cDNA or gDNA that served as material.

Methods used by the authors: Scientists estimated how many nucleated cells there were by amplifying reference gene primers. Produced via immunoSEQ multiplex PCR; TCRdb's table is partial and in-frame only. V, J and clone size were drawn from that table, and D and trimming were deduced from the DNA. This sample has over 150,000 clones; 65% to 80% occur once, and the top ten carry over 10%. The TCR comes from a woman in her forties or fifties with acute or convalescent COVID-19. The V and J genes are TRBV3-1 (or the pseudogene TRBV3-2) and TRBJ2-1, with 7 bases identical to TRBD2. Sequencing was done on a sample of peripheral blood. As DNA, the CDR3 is TGTGCCAGCAGCCAGCTACTAGCGAATGAGCAGTTCTTC. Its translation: CASSQLLANEQFF.